This note documents a single TCR beta chain sequence. Trimming cost V 0 bases and J 4 bases, with 6 bases left between them. Germline values: CDR1 MNHEY, CDR2 SMNVEV (reference sequence). There are 13 residues in the CDR3. The data belong to a study of cytomegalovirus exposure and HLA in healthy donors. Primers: 60 Vbeta forward and 13 Jbeta reverse. Repertoires were generated with immunoSEQ multiplex PCR, while TCRdb's copy carries only in-frame clones and drops some. The sample consists of fewer than 150,000 clones, 73% of them appearing once. The sample was PBMCs. This sequence originates from a human donor in good health. The chain recombines TRBV27 with TRBJ1-2, with no clear D. The CDR3 sequence is CASSLSGSYGYTF. The CDR3 region has the DNA TGTGCCAGCAGTTTATCCGGGTCCTATGGCTACACCTTC.